A selection of T cell receptor beta chains follows, all from one sample in a study of identical twins. TCRdb reprocessed the 5' RACE reads via MiXCR and lists one record per CDR3 protein. Of about 730,000 distinct CDR3 sequences listed, about 20% are singletons. The sample was also reused in another study, on T cells expressing NK-cell markers.

The sequencing input was PBMCs. The source is a woman aged 18-35 years in good health. Each CDR3 is given with its conserved first and last residue. A D gene is named only where the DNA matches it firmly. Not all rows give a size; the values are once, few, many and, for expanded clones, a class.

>-|TRBD1|TRBJ2-3|TRBV12-3/TRBV12-4
TGTGCCAGCAGTTCCCCTGCCCGGACAGGGGGCTTCACAGATACGCAGTATTTT
CASSSPARTGGFTDTQYF
>few|-|TRBJ2-1|TRBV11-2
TGTGCCAGCAGCTTGGGGAATGTTGGAGCCTACAATGAGCAGTTCTTC
CASSLGNVGAYNEQFF
>-|-|TRBJ2-1|TRBV12-5
TGTGCTAGTGTTTCGGGGAACGGGAATGAGCAGTTCTTC
CASVSGNGNEQFF
>-|TRBD2|TRBJ2-2|TRBV11-1
TGTGCCAGCAGCCCCCCTGGACTAGCGGGTAATCGGGCCGGGGAGCTGTTTTTT
CASSPPGLAGNRAGELFF
>once|-|TRBJ1-1|TRBV5-6
TGTGCCAGCAGCTTGGTAGTCGGACCGGCGGCTTTCTTT
CASSLVVGPAAFF
>-|-|TRBJ2-4|TRBV29-1
TGCAGCGTTGACAGGGGGGAAAACATTCAGTACTTC
CSVDRGENIQYF
>few|-|TRBJ2-1|TRBV5-1
TGCGCCAGCAGCTTGGCCGGCTTTACCACCTACAATGAGCAGTTCTTC
CASSLAGFTTYNEQFF
>-|-|TRBJ2-1|TRBV30
TGTGCCTCACTATTCAGCCTACATTGGGGGGAATACAATGAGCAGTTCTTC
CASLFSLHWGEYNEQFF
>few|-|TRBJ1-3|TRBV7-2
TGTGCCAGCAGCGGACAGGGAAACACCATATATTTT
CASSGQGNTIYF
>-|-|TRBJ2-2|TRBV11-3
TGTGCCAGCAGCTTCCGACAGGAGGACACCGGGGAGCTGTTTTTT
CASSFRQEDTGELFF
>few|TRBD1|TRBJ2-6|TRBV12-3/TRBV12-4
TGTGCCAGCAGCCTGGGACAGTACTCTGGGGCCAACGTCCTGACTTTC
CASSLGQYSGANVLTF
>few|-|TRBJ2-7|TRBV9
TGTGCCAGCAGCGTCGGGGGGGACAGTGCCGAGCAGTACTTC
CASSVGGDSAEQYF
>few|-|TRBJ2-1|TRBV20-1
TGCAGTGCTCATAAAGGGAATGAGCAGTTCTTC
CSAHKGNEQFF
>-|-|TRBJ2-7|TRBV29-1
TGCAGCGTTGATGGACCAGGGGTCGGTTACGAGCAGTACTTC
CSVDGPGVGYEQYF
>-|-|TRBJ2-7|TRBV11-2
TGTGCCAGCAGCTTAGGGACAGCCACGGGGGAGCAGTACTTC
CASSLGTATGEQYF
>many|-|TRBJ2-1|TRBV6-4
TGTGCCGGGCTCACCGGGACGCCCCACAATGAGCAGTTCTTC
CAGLTGTPHNEQFF
>-|TRBD2|TRBJ2-3|TRBV10-3
TGTGCCATCAGTGAGTCGAGAACTAGCGGTTTCACAGATACGCAGTATTTT
CAISESRTSGFTDTQYF
>few|TRBD2|TRBJ2-7|TRBV7-2
TGTGCCAGCAGCTTAATAGCGGGAGAGTCTCGGAACGAGCAGTACTTC
CASSLIAGESRNEQYF
>many|TRBD1|TRBJ2-1|TRBV5-6
TGTGCCAGCAGCTACAGACAGGGTGTGGGCGAGCAGTTCTTC
CASSYRQGVGEQFF
>-|-|TRBJ2-7|TRBV4-3
TGCGCCAGCAGCCAAGCTATGGAACCATACGAGCAGTACTTC
CASSQAMEPYEQYF
>-|TRBD2|TRBJ2-1|TRBV6-1
TGTGCCAGCAGACCGCTAGCGGACTACAATGAGCAGTTCTTC
CASRPLADYNEQFF
>-|TRBD2|TRBJ2-7|TRBV29-1
TGCAGCGTTGCAGGGCGGGAGGGCTCCTACGAGCAGTACTTC
CSVAGREGSYEQYF
>-|-|TRBJ2-5|TRBV12-3/TRBV12-4
TGTGCCAGCAGTTCGGGAGCCGGGGCGACCCAGTACTTC
CASSSGAGATQYF
>-|TRBD1|TRBJ2-3|TRBV7-9
TGTGCCACCAGACAGGGTGAGGATACGCAGTATTTT
CATRQGEDTQYF
>-|-|TRBJ2-1|TRBV7-6
TGTGCCAGCCTTCCGGGGGGCCTGCATGAGCAGTTCTTC
CASLPGGLHEQFF
>once|TRBD2|TRBJ2-3|TRBV20-1
TGCAGTGCTAGTACAAGCGGGAGGGTTACAGATACGCAGTATTTT
CSASTSGRVTDTQYF
>-|-|TRBJ1-1|TRBV3-1
TGTGCCAGCAGCCACCAGGGACGGCGGAACACTGAAGCTTTCTTT
CASSHQGRRNTEAFF
>few|TRBD2|TRBJ2-1|TRBV4-2
TGTGCCAGCAGCCTCCAACCCGGGAGGTGGTCGAATGAGCAGTTCTTC
CASSLQPGRWSNEQFF
>few|-|TRBJ2-2|TRBV12-3/TRBV12-4
TGTGCCAGCGAGGGGCTCACCGGGGAGCTGTTTTTT
CASEGLTGELFF
>-|TRBD2|TRBJ2-1|TRBV6-1
TGTGCCAGCAGGGGGACTAGCGGATGGAGGGAGCAGTTCTTC
CASRGTSGWREQFF
>-|-|TRBJ2-1|TRBV5-1
TGCGCCAGCAGCTTGCAGGGTGGGAATGAGCAGTTCTTC
CASSLQGGNEQFF
>few|TRBD1|TRBJ2-3|TRBV7-2
TGTGCCAGCAGCGTCGGACAGGGGGGGTTGGGTACGCAGTATTTT
CASSVGQGGLGTQYF
>once|-|TRBJ1-2|TRBV25-1
TGTGCCAGCAGCGTGGCAGGGGCCGGCGGTGGTGGCTACACCTTC
CASSVAGAGGGGYTF
>few|-|TRBJ1-5|TRBV20-1
TGCAGTGATCAGCACCAGCATTTT
CSDQHQHF
>few|-|TRBJ1-2|TRBV6-1
TGTGCCAGCAGTGAAACAGGGAGGCACGGCTACACCTTC
CASSETGRHGYTF
>-|-|TRBJ2-3|TRBV7-7
TGTGCCAGCAGCTTAGGACAGTTTAGCACAGATACGCAGTATTTT
CASSLGQFSTDTQYF
>many|-|TRBJ2-7|TRBV7-9
TGTGCCAGCAGCTTAAGCCCTCGAGGGCGCGATTACCACGAGCAGTACTTC
CASSLSPRGRDYHEQYF
>few|-|TRBJ1-3|TRBV6-1
TGTGCCAGCAGCCAAATAGCTGGAAACACCATATATTTT
CASSQIAGNTIYF
>few|TRBD2|TRBJ2-7|TRBV20-1
TGCAGTGCTAGGACGCCCGGACTAGCCTCCCACGAGCAGTACTTC
CSARTPGLASHEQYF
>-|TRBD2|TRBJ2-1|TRBV20-1
TGCAGTGCTACCAATAGGCCTAGCGGGGGGGCAAATGAGCAGTTCTTC
CSATNRPSGGANEQFF
>many|TRBD1|TRBJ1-5|TRBV7-2
TGTGCCAGCAGCCCCGACAGGGGCATGACCTTCAATCAGCCCCAGCATTTT
CASSPDRGMTFNQPQHF
>few|-|TRBJ2-7|TRBV25-1
TGTGCCAGCAGTGTAGACCGGGAGAGCGACGAGCAGTACTTC
CASSVDRESDEQYF
>-|TRBD1|TRBJ2-7|TRBV6-5
TGTGCCAGCAGCTTCTCCGGGACAGCCCCCAACGAGCAGTACTTC
CASSFSGTAPNEQYF
>many|-|TRBJ2-5|TRBV12-3/TRBV12-4
TGTGCCAGCAGTTTAGGGAGACTGGAGACCCAGTACTTC
CASSLGRLETQYF
>-|-|TRBJ2-5|TRBV25-1
TGTGCCAGCAGTGTCGGGGCAGCACGTGCGGCCCAGTACTTC
CASSVGAARAAQYF
>many|TRBD1|TRBJ1-1|TRBV12-3/TRBV12-4
TGTGCCAGCAGTTTAGACAGGGGGAGGACTGAAGCTTTCTTT
CASSLDRGRTEAFF
>-|-|TRBJ2-5|TRBV2
TGTGCCAGCAGGATGGGTTTCCAAGAGACCCAGTACTTC
CASRMGFQETQYF
>many|-|TRBJ1-2|TRBV20-1
TGCAGTGCTCCCTCCGACGGCGGTTACGACACCTTC
CSAPSDGGYDTF
>few|-|TRBJ2-7|TRBV4-1
TGCGCCAGCAGCCACCACTACGAGCAGTACTTC
CASSHHYEQYF
>-|-|TRBJ2-1|TRBV6-1
TGTGCCAGCAGGAACCTGGGGTACAATGAGCAGTTCTTC
CASRNLGYNEQFF
>-|TRBD1|TRBJ1-2|TRBV7-3
TGTGCCAGCAGCTACCGGGACAGCCATGGCTACACCTTC
CASSYRDSHGYTF
>-|-|TRBJ2-7|TRBV5-1
TGCGCCAGCACCAAGGACTACAGGGAGCAGTACTTC
CASTKDYREQYF
>-|-|TRBJ1-1|TRBV7-3
TGTGCCAGCACCCCTGGGGGGCGGAACACTGAAGCTTTCTTT
CASTPGGRNTEAFF
>-|-|TRBJ2-1|TRBV29-1
TGCAGCGTTGAACTAGCGATGAATGAGCAGTTCTTC
CSVELAMNEQFF
>-|-|TRBJ2-1|TRBV10-3
TGTGCCATCAAAGGGGTAGGAGAGCAGTTCTTC
CAIKGVGEQFF